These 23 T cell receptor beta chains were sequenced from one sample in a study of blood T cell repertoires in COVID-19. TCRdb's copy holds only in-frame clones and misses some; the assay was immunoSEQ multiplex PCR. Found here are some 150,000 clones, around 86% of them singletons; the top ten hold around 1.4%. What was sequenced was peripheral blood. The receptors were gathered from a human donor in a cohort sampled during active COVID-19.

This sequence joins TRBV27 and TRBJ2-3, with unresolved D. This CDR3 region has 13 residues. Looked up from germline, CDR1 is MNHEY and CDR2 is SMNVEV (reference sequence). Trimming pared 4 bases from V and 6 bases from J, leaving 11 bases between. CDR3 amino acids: CASSWVIGDTQYF. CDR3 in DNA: TGTGCCAGCAGTTGGGTTATCGGGGATACGCAGTATTTT.

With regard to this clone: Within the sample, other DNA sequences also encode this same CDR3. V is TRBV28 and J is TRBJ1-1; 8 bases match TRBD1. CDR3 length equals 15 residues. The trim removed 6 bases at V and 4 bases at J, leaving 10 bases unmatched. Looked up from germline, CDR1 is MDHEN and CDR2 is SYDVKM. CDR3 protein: CASSSSGTGATEAFF. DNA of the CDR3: TGTGCCAGCAGCTCCTCCGGGACAGGAGCCACTGAAGCTTTCTTT.

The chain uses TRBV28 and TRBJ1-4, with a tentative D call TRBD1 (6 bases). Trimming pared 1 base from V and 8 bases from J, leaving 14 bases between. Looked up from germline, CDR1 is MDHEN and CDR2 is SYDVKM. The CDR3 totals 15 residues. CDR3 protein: CASSLFGAGEEKLFF. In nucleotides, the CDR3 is TGTGCCAGCAGTTTATTCGGGGCAGGGGAGGAAAAACTGTTTTTT.

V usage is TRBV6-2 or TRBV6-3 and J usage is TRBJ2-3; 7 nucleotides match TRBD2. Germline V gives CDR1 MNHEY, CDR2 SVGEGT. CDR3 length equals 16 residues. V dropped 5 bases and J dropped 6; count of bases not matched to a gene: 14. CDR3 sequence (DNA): TGTGCCAGCAGTCCGGGGACTACAGGCGGTTGGGATACGCAGTATTTT. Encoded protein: CASSPGTTGGWDTQYF.

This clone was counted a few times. The CDR3 nucleotides are TGCAGCGTTGGCCAACCGGGACAGGGGTTCTATGGCTACACCTTC. Translated: CSVGQPGQGFYGYTF. The rearrangement uses TRBV29-1 and TRBJ1-2; 10 nucleotides agree with TRBD1. From germline, CDR1 is SQVTM and CDR2 ANQGSEA. Losses at the gene ends were 4 bases for V and 4 bases for J; bases not matched to a gene: 9. CDR3 length equals 15 residues.

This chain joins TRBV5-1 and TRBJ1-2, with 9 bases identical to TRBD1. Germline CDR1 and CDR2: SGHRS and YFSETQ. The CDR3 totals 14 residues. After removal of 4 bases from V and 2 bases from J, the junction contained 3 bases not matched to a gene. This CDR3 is CASSPGQGNYGYTF. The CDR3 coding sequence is TGCGCCAGCAGCCCGGGACAGGGAAACTATGGCTACACCTTC. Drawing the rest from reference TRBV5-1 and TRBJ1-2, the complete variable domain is KAGVTQTPRYLIKTRGQQVTLSCSPISGHRSVSWYQQTPGQGLQFLFEYFSETQRNKGNFPGRFSGRQFSNSRSEMNVSTLELGDSALYLCASSPGQGNYGYTFGSGTRLTVV.

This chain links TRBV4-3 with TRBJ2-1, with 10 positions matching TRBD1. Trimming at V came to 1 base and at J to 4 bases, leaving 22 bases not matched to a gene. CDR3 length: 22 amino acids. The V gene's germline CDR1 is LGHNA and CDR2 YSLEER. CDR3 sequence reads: CASSQVVPGESQRDRGYNEQFF. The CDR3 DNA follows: TGCGCCAGCAGCCAAGTGGTCCCGGGGGAGTCACAGCGGGACAGGGGATACAATGAGCAGTTCTTC.

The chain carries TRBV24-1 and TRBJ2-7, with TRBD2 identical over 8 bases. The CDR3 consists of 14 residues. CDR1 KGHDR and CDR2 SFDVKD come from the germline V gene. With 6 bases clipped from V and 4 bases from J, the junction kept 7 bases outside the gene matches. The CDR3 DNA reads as TGTGCCACCAGTCCAGGGAGCGGGAGTTACGAGCAGTACTTC. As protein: CATSPGSGSYEQYF.

As DNA, the CDR3 is TGTGCCAGTAGTATTCGATTTGGGAGCTCCTATAATTCACCCCTCCACTTT. It specifies CASSIRFGSSYNSPLHF. V gene TRBV19 combines with J gene TRBJ1-6; D ambiguous. Trimming shortened V by 3 bases and J by 0 bases, and 12 bases separated the two germline ends. The CDR3 spans 17 residues. Germline V CDR1 and CDR2: LNHDA, SQIVND (reference sequence).

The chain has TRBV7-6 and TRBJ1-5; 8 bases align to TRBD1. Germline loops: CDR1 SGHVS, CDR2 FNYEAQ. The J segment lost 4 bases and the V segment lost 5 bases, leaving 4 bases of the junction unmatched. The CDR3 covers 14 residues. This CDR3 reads CASSLQGANQPQHF. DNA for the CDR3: TGTGCCAGCAGCCTCCAGGGGGCAAATCAGCCCCAGCATTTT. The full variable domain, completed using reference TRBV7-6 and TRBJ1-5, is GAGVSQSPRYKVTKRGQDVALRCDPISGHVSLYWYRQALGQGPEFLTYFNYEAQQDKSGLPNDRFSAERPEGSISTLTIQRTEQRDSAMYRCASSLQGANQPQHFGDGTRLSIL.

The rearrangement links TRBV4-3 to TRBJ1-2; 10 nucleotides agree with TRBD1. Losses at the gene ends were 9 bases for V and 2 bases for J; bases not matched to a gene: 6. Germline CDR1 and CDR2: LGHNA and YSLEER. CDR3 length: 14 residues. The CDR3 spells CASARDRGNYGYTF. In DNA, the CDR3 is TGCGCCAGTGCCCGGGACAGGGGCAACTATGGCTACACCTTC.

This chain's CDR3 is CASSLEGLAGSYNEQFF. The CDR3 DNA reads as TGTGCCAGCAGCTTAGAGGGACTAGCGGGCTCCTACAATGAGCAGTTCTTC. This sequence joins TRBV11-2 and TRBJ2-1, with 12 nucleotides matching TRBD2. Per the germline V gene, CDR1 is SGHAT and CDR2 is FQNNGV. This CDR3 is 17 amino acids long. V lost 0 bases to trimming and J lost 0 bases; unmatched junction nucleotides: 0.

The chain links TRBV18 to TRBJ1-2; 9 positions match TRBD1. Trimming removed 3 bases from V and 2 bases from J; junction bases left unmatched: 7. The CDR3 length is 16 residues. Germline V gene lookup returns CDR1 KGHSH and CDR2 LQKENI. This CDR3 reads CASSPQRTGENYGYTF. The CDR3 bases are TGTGCCAGCTCACCCCAAAGGACAGGGGAAAACTATGGCTACACCTTC.

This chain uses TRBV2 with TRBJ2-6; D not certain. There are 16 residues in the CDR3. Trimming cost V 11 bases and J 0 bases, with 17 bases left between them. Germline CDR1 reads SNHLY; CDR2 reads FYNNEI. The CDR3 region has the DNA TGTGCCTCCAGGCCCCAGGCCAACTCTGGGGCCAACGTCCTGACTTTC. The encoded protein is CASRPQANSGANVLTF.

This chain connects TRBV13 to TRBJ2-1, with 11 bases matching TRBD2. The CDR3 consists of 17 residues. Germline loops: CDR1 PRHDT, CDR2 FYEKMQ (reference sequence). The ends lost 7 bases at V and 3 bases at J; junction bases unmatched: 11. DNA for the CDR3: TGTGCCAGCACCCCCTTAGCGGGAGGGCCTGGCTACAATGAGCAGTTCTTC. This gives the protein CASTPLAGGPGYNEQFF. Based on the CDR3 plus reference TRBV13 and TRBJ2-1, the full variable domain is AAGVIQSPRHLIKEKRETATLKCYPIPRHDTVYWYQQGPGQDPQFLISFYEKMQSDKGSIPDRFSAQQFSDYHSELNMSSLELGDSALYFCASTPLAGGPGYNEQFFGPGTRLTVL.

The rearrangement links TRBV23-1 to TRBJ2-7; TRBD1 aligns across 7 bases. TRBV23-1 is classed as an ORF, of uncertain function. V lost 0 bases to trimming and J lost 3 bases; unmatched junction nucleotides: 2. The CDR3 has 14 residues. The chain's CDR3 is CASSQSQGDYEQYF. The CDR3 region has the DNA TGCGCCAGCAGTCAATCTCAGGGGGACTACGAGCAGTACTTC.

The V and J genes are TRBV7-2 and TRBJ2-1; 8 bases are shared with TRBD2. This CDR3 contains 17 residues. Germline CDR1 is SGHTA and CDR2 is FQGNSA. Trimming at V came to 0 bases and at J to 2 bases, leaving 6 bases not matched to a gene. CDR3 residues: CASSLALPSGPYNEQFF. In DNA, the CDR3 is TGTGCCAGCAGCTTAGCGCTTCCTAGCGGGCCCTACAATGAGCAGTTCTTC.

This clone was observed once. The CDR3 sequence: CASSLTGDNYGYTF. Written as DNA, the CDR3 is TGTGCCAGCAGCTTAACAGGCGACAACTATGGCTACACCTTC. This chain uses TRBV11-2 with TRBJ1-2; the D gene is possibly TRBD1 (5 bases). CDR1 and CDR2 (germline): SGHAT, FQNNGV. CDR3 length equals 14 residues. Trimming removed 2 bases from V and 2 bases from J, with 9 bases in between. Together with reference TRBV11-2 and TRBJ1-2, the CDR3 gives the full variable domain: EAGVAQSPRYKIIEKRQSVAFWCNPISGHATLYWYQQILGQGPKLLIQFQNNGVVDDSQLPKDRFSAERLKGVDSTLKIQPAKLEDSAVYLCASSLTGDNYGYTFGSGTRLTVV.

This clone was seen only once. CDR3 coding DNA: TGTGCCAGCAGCCGGGTGGGGACTGCAGGATACAATGAGCAGTTCTTC. This sequence encodes CASSRVGTAGYNEQFF. The chain recombines TRBV2 with TRBJ2-1, with a possible D match to TRBD2 (6 bases). This CDR3 has 16 amino acids. Trimming cost V 6 bases and J 4 bases, with 19 bases left between them. Germline V CDR1 and CDR2: SNHLY, FYNNEI.

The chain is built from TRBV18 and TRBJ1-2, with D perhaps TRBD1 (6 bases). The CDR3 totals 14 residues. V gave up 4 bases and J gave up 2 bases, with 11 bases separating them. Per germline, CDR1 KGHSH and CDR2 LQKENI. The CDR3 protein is CASSLNRENYGYTF. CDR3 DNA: TGTGCCAGCTCACTTAACAGGGAAAACTATGGCTACACCTTC.

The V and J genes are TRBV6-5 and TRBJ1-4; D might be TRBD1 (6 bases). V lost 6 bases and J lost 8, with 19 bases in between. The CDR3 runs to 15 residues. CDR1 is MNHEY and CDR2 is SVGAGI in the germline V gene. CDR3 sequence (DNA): TGTGCCAGCAGGGTAGAATGGCCTCAGGGGGAAAAACTGTTTTTT. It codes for CASRVEWPQGEKLFF.

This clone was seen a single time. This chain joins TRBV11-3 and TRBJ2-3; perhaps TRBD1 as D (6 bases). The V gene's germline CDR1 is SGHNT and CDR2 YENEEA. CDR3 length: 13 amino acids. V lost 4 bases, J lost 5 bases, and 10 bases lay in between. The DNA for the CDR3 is TGTGCCAGCAGCTCACGAGGGGGAGATACGCAGTATTTT. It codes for CASSSRGGDTQYF.

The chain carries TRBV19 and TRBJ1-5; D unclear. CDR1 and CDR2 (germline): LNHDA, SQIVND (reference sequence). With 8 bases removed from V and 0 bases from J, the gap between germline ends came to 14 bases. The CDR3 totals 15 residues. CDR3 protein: CASGEGTNSNQPQHF. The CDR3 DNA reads TGTGCCAGTGGTGAGGGAACGAATAGCAATCAGCCCCAGCATTTT.